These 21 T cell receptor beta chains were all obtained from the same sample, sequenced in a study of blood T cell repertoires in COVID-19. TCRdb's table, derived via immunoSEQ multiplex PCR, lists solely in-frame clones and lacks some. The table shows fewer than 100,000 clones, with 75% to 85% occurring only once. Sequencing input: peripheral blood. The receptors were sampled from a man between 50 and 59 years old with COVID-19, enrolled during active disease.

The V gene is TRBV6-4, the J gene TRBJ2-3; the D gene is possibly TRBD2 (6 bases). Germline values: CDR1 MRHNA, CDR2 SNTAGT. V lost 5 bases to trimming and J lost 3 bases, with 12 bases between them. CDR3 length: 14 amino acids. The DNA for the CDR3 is TGTGCCAGCAGTCGGACGGGAGTTACAGATACGCAGTATTTT. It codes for CASSRTGVTDTQYF.

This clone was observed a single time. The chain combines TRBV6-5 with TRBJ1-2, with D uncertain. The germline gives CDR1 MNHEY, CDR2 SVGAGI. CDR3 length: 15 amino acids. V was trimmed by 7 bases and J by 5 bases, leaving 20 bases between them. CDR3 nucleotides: TGTGCCAGCATTCACCCCGGACGCGCGGGGTATGGCTACACCTTC. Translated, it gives CASIHPGRAGYGYTF.

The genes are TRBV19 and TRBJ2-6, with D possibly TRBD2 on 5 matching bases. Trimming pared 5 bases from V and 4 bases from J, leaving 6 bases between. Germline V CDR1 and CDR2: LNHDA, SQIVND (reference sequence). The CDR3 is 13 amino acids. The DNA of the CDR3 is TGTGCCAGTAGTCCGGGGGGGGCCAACGTCCTGACTTTC. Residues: CASSPGGANVLTF.

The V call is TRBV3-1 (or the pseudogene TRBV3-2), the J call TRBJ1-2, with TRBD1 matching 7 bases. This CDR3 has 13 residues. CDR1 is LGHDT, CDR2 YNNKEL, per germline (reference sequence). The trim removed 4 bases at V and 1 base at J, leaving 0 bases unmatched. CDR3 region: CASSRQGNYGYTF. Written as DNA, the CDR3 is TGTGCCAGCAGCCGACAGGGTAACTATGGCTACACCTTC.

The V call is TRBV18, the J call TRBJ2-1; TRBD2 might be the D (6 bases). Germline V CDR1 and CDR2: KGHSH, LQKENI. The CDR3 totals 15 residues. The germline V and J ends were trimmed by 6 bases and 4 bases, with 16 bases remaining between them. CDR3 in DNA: TGTGCCAGCTCCCCCGGAGGGAGTGGTTACAATGAGCAGTTCTTC. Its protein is CASSPGGSGYNEQFF.

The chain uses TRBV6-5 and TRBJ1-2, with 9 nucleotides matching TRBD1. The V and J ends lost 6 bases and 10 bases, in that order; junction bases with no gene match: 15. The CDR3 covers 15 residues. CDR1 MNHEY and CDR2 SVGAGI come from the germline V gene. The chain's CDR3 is CASRRSWTGVPDYTF. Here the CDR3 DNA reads TGTGCCAGCAGGAGATCATGGACAGGGGTGCCGGACTACACCTTC.

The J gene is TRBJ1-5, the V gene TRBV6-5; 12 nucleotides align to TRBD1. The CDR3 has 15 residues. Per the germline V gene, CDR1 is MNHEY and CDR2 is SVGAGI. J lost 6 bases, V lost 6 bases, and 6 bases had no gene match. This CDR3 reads CASSPGQGAIQPQHF. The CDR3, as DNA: TGTGCCAGCAGCCCGGGACAGGGGGCGATTCAGCCCCAGCATTTT.

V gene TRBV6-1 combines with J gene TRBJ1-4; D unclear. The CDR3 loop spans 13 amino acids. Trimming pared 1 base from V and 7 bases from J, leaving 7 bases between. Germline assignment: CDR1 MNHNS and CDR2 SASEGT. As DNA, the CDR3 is TGTGCCAGCAGTGAAGGGGGAGGTGAAAAACTGTTTTTT. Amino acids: CASSEGGGEKLFF.

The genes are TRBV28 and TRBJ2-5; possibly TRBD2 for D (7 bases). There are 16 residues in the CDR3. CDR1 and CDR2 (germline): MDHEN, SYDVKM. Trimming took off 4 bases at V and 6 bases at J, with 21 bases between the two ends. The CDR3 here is CASSSFTGRAWKTQYF. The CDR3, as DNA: TGTGCCAGCAGTTCCTTTACAGGGAGGGCCTGGAAGACCCAGTACTTC.

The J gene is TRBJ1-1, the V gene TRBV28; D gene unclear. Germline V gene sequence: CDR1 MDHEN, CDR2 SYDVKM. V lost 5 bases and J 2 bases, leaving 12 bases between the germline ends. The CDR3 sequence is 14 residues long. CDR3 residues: CASSLAGSNTEAFF. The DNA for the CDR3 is TGTGCCAGCAGTCTTGCGGGGAGCAACACTGAAGCTTTCTTT.

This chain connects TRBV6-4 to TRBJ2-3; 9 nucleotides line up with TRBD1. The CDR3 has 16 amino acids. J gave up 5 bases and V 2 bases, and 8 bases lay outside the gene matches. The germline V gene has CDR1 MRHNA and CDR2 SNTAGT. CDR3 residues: CASSDRTGDGGDTQYF. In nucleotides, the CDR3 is TGTGCCAGCAGTGACCGGACAGGGGACGGAGGAGATACGCAGTATTTT.

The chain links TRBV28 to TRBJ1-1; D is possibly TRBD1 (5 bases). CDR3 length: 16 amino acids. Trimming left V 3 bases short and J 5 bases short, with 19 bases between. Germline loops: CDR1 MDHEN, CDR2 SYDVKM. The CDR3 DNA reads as TGTGCCAGCAGTTTCCCCTCGCCGGGCAAGGGGACTGAAGCTTTCTTT. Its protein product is CASSFPSPGKGTEAFF.

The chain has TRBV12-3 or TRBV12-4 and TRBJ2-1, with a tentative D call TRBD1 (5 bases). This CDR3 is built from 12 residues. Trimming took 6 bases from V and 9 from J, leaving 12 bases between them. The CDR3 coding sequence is TGTGCCAGCAGGAAACAGGAAGGTGAGCAGTTCTTC. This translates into CASRKQEGEQFF.

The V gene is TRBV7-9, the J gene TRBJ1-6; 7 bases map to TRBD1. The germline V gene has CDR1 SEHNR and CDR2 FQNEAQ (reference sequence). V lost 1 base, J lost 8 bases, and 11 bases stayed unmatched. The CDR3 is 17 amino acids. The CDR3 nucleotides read TGTGCCAGCAGCTTAGATGGACGAGGGACAGTCCATTCACCCCTCCACTTT. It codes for CASSLDGRGTVHSPLHF.

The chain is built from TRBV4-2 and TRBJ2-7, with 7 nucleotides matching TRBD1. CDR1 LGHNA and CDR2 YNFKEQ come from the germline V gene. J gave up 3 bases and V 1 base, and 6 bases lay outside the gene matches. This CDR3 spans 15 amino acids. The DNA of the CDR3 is TGTGCCAGCAGCCAAGGGTTGGGACAGAGCTACGAGCAGTACTTC. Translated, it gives CASSQGLGQSYEQYF.

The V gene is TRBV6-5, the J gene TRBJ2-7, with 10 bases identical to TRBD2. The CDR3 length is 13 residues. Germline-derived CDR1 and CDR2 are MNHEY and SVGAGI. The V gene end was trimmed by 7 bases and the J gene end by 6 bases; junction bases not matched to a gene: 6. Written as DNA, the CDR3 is TGTGCCAGCAACCTAGCGGGAGAGGTCGAGCAGTACTTC. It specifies CASNLAGEVEQYF.

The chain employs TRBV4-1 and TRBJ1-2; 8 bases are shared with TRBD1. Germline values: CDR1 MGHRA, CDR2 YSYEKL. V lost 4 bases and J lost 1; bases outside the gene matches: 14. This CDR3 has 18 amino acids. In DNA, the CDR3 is TGCGCCAGCAGCCGTCGGGGGACAGGCGCAACTCATAACTATGGCTACACCTTC. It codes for CASSRRGTGATHNYGYTF.

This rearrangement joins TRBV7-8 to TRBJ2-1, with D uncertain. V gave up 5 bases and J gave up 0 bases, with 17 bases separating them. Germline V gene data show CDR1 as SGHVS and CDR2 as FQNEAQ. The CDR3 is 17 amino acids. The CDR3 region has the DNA TGTGCCAGCAGCCCAAGGTCAGGTGTTAGCTCCTACAATGAGCAGTTCTTC. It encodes CASSPRSGVSSYNEQFF.

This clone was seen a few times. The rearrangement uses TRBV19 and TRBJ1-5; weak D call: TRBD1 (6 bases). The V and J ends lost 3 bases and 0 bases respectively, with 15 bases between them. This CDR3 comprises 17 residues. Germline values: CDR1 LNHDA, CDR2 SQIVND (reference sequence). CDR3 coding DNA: TGTGCCAGTAGTATCTACAGGGCGATTGGTAGCAATCAGCCCCAGCATTTT. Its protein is CASSIYRAIGSNQPQHF.

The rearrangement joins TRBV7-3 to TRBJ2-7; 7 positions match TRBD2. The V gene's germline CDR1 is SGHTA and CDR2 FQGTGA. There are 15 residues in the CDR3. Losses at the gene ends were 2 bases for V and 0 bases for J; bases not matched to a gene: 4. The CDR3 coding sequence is TGTGCCAGCAGCTTATCGGCTAGCGGCTCCTACGAGCAGTACTTC. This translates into CASSLSASGSYEQYF.

CDR3: CASSTQDLRTQYF. DNA of the CDR3: TGTGCCAGTAGTACCCAGGATCTCCGAACCCAGTACTTC. The J gene is TRBJ2-5, the V gene TRBV19; D gene unclear. This CDR3 contains 13 residues. Germline CDR1 and CDR2: LNHDA and SQIVND (reference sequence). Trimming shortened V by 4 bases and J by 8 bases, and 14 bases separated the two germline ends.